These T cell receptor beta chains were read from a single sample in a study of T-cell memory formation after mild COVID-19. TCRdb re-derived calls from the 5' RACE reads in MiXCR, one entry per CDR3 protein. The sample holds 550,000 to 700,000 distinct CDR3 sequences, approximately 15% seen once. Sequencing was performed on PBMCs or a T cell subset sorted from them (not recorded which). These receptors all come from an adult woman who had mild COVID-19 (a few samples of this study predate the infection). Cell type and time point are not known. Each CDR3 is given with its conserved first and last residue. Fields, in order: CDR3 DNA, CDR3 protein, D gene, J gene, clone size, V gene. D genes are given only for firm matches. For some rows the clone size is stated as once, few or many, or as a class when expanded; others skip it.

CDR3nt: TGTGCCAGCAGACGTCGAGGGGGACAGAGCAATCAGCCCCAGCATTTT
CDR3aa: CASRRRGGQSNQPQHF
d_gene: TRBD1
j_gene: TRBJ1-5
abundance: -
v_gene: TRBV12-3/TRBV12-4

CDR3nt: TGTGCCAGCAGCGTAGGAGGGGATCGGGAGACCCAGTACTTC
CDR3aa: CASSVGGDRETQYF
d_gene: -
j_gene: TRBJ2-5
abundance: -
v_gene: TRBV9

CDR3nt: TGCAGCGTTGAAGATTCAGGGGATAGGGAGACCCAGTACTTC
CDR3aa: CSVEDSGDRETQYF
d_gene: -
j_gene: TRBJ2-5
abundance: -
v_gene: TRBV29-1

CDR3nt: TGTGCCAGCAGTTTTTTACTAGCGGCGAACACCGGGGAGCTGTTTTTT
CDR3aa: CASSFLLAANTGELFF
d_gene: TRBD2
j_gene: TRBJ2-2
abundance: -
v_gene: TRBV12-3/TRBV12-4

CDR3nt: TGCAGTGCCGGGACTAGCGGGAGAACCAGGGGAGAGACCCAGTACTTC
CDR3aa: CSAGTSGRTRGETQYF
d_gene: TRBD2
j_gene: TRBJ2-5
abundance: few
v_gene: TRBV20-1

CDR3nt: TGCAGTGCTCCGCGGGGGGCTCTGGGTGCTGAGCAGTTCTTC
CDR3aa: CSAPRGALGAEQFF
d_gene: TRBD2
j_gene: TRBJ2-1
abundance: -
v_gene: TRBV20-1

CDR3nt: TGTGCCAGCAGCACGACACCTTCCTACGAGCAGTACTTC
CDR3aa: CASSTTPSYEQYF
d_gene: -
j_gene: TRBJ2-7
abundance: few
v_gene: TRBV2

CDR3nt: TGTGCCAGCAAATCTTACGGGGACAGTGACACCTATGGCTACACCTTC
CDR3aa: CASKSYGDSDTYGYTF
d_gene: TRBD1
j_gene: TRBJ1-2
abundance: -
v_gene: TRBV27

CDR3nt: TGTGCCAGCAGTTCTCAGGGGGGTTCCTACGAGCAGTACTTC
CDR3aa: CASSSQGGSYEQYF
d_gene: -
j_gene: TRBJ2-7
abundance: many
v_gene: TRBV5-1

CDR3nt: TGTGCCAGCAGCGTAGGCAGATACTCCTACGAGCAGTACTTC
CDR3aa: CASSVGRYSYEQYF
d_gene: -
j_gene: TRBJ2-7
abundance: once
v_gene: TRBV9

CDR3nt: TGTGCCATCAGTGGCGGACAGGGAAATAAATATGGCTACACCTTC
CDR3aa: CAISGGQGNKYGYTF
d_gene: TRBD1
j_gene: TRBJ1-2
abundance: -
v_gene: TRBV10-3

CDR3nt: TGTGCCAGCCATAGCGGGCTTACCTACGAGCAGTACTTC
CDR3aa: CASHSGLTYEQYF
d_gene: TRBD2
j_gene: TRBJ2-7
abundance: -
v_gene: TRBV6-5

CDR3nt: TGCAGTGCTACTCGCCCCTTAGCGGGGGGCCGATTGGAGCAGTTCTTC
CDR3aa: CSATRPLAGGRLEQFF
d_gene: TRBD2
j_gene: TRBJ2-1
abundance: few
v_gene: TRBV20-1

CDR3nt: TGTGCCAGCAGTGGGTATACAGTCTTGAACACTGAAGCTTTCTTT
CDR3aa: CASSGYTVLNTEAFF
d_gene: -
j_gene: TRBJ1-1
abundance: few
v_gene: TRBV6-1

CDR3nt: TGCGCCAGCAGCCCGAGGGGGTCTGTCTACGAGCAGTACTTC
CDR3aa: CASSPRGSVYEQYF
d_gene: -
j_gene: TRBJ2-7
abundance: -
v_gene: TRBV5-1

CDR3nt: TGCGCCAGCAGCCAAGACGGGTCCGTCGCTTACAATGAGCAGTTCTTC
CDR3aa: CASSQDGSVAYNEQFF
d_gene: -
j_gene: TRBJ2-1
abundance: -
v_gene: TRBV4-3

CDR3nt: TGCGCCAGCAGCTTGGAAGGGAAAGGTGAAAAACTGTTTTTT
CDR3aa: CASSLEGKGEKLFF
d_gene: -
j_gene: TRBJ1-4
abundance: few
v_gene: TRBV5-1

CDR3nt: TGTGCCAGCAGTTCGGGCCACACTGAAGCTTTCTTT
CDR3aa: CASSSGHTEAFF
d_gene: -
j_gene: TRBJ1-1
abundance: -
v_gene: TRBV27

CDR3nt: TGTGCCAGCTCACCTGAAAACGGGAGAAACACCGGGGAGCTGTTTTTT
CDR3aa: CASSPENGRNTGELFF
d_gene: -
j_gene: TRBJ2-2
abundance: -
v_gene: TRBV18

CDR3nt: TGCAGTGCTAGAGAAGGGAGGACCGGGGAGCTGTTTTTT
CDR3aa: CSAREGRTGELFF
d_gene: -
j_gene: TRBJ2-2
abundance: -
v_gene: TRBV20-1

CDR3nt: TGTGCCAGCAGCTTAGCGGTACTCGTTTCCGGGGAGCTGTTTTTT
CDR3aa: CASSLAVLVSGELFF
d_gene: -
j_gene: TRBJ2-2
abundance: few
v_gene: TRBV7-2

CDR3nt: TGTGCCAGCAGTGAATGGGACAGGGCCCACGAGCAGTACTTC
CDR3aa: CASSEWDRAHEQYF
d_gene: TRBD1
j_gene: TRBJ2-7
abundance: -
v_gene: TRBV25-1

CDR3nt: TGTGCCAGCAGCCCCACAGCGGAAAACACCGGGGAGCTGTTTTTT
CDR3aa: CASSPTAENTGELFF
d_gene: -
j_gene: TRBJ2-2
abundance: -
v_gene: TRBV11-3

CDR3nt: TGTGCCAGCTCGGAGAAGGCAGGGGAGTACAATGAGCAGTTCTTC
CDR3aa: CASSEKAGEYNEQFF
d_gene: -
j_gene: TRBJ2-1
abundance: -
v_gene: TRBV18

CDR3nt: TGTGCCAGCAGTGACCGTTACACTGAAGCTTTCTTT
CDR3aa: CASSDRYTEAFF
d_gene: -
j_gene: TRBJ1-1
abundance: few
v_gene: TRBV25-1

CDR3nt: TGTGCCAGCAGCCAAGAGGCCAGCGGGGGGTCCGGGGAGCTGTTTTTT
CDR3aa: CASSQEASGGSGELFF
d_gene: TRBD2
j_gene: TRBJ2-2
abundance: -
v_gene: TRBV3-1

CDR3nt: TGTGCCACCAGCAGAGACGGATGGGAGCGGATGGGAGGGAGTGAGCAGTTCTTC
CDR3aa: CATSRDGWERMGGSEQFF
d_gene: TRBD2
j_gene: TRBJ2-1
abundance: few
v_gene: TRBV15

CDR3nt: TGCAGTGCTCGACCTAGCGGAGCCGGCACCGGGGAGCTGTTTTTT
CDR3aa: CSARPSGAGTGELFF
d_gene: TRBD2
j_gene: TRBJ2-2
abundance: -
v_gene: TRBV20-1

CDR3nt: TGTGCCAGTAGTACTACCGGGGACTCCACTGGGGCCCGGCGCTACGAGCAGTACTTC
CDR3aa: CASSTTGDSTGARRYEQYF
d_gene: -
j_gene: TRBJ2-7
abundance: -
v_gene: TRBV19

CDR3nt: TGTGCCAGCAGGACTAGCCCCACCGGGGAGCTGTTTTTT
CDR3aa: CASRTSPTGELFF
d_gene: TRBD2
j_gene: TRBJ2-2
abundance: few
v_gene: TRBV7-9

CDR3nt: TGTGCCAGCAGTGGCGGCGGGGCGGCGGACGAGCAGTACTTC
CDR3aa: CASSGGGAADEQYF
d_gene: -
j_gene: TRBJ2-7
abundance: -
v_gene: TRBV2

CDR3nt: TGTGCCATCTCGGACAGCAAGCTCAATCAAGAGACCCAGTACTTC
CDR3aa: CAISDSKLNQETQYF
d_gene: -
j_gene: TRBJ2-5
abundance: few
v_gene: TRBV10-3

CDR3nt: TGTGCCACCAGTGGTGGCAACGGCGTTGGTGGAAACACCATATATTTT
CDR3aa: CATSGGNGVGGNTIYF
d_gene: -
j_gene: TRBJ1-3
abundance: -
v_gene: TRBV24-1

CDR3nt: TGCGCCAGCAGCCTTACGGGACAGGGCTCTTACAATGAGCAGTTCTTC
CDR3aa: CASSLTGQGSYNEQFF
d_gene: TRBD1
j_gene: TRBJ2-1
abundance: -
v_gene: TRBV5-1

CDR3nt: TGCGCCAGCAGCCAAGTTAGCGGGGGGAATGGTAGAGAGACCCAGTACTTC
CDR3aa: CASSQVSGGNGRETQYF
d_gene: TRBD2
j_gene: TRBJ2-5
abundance: -
v_gene: TRBV4-1

CDR3nt: TGTGCCACGGCCCACGGTCTGCATACCTACGAGCAGTACTTC
CDR3aa: CATAHGLHTYEQYF
d_gene: -
j_gene: TRBJ2-7
abundance: -
v_gene: TRBV15

CDR3nt: TGTGCCAGCAGTTACACCCGACAGGGGCCCTACAATGAGCAGTTCTTC
CDR3aa: CASSYTRQGPYNEQFF
d_gene: TRBD1
j_gene: TRBJ2-1
abundance: many
v_gene: TRBV6-2/TRBV6-3

CDR3nt: TGCGCCAGCGGCGGGACAGGCAATCAGCCCCAGCATTTT
CDR3aa: CASGGTGNQPQHF
d_gene: TRBD1
j_gene: TRBJ1-5
abundance: few
v_gene: TRBV4-1

CDR3nt: TGTGCCAGCAGCCCCCGGACTAGCGGGAATATCAATGAGCAGTTCTTC
CDR3aa: CASSPRTSGNINEQFF
d_gene: TRBD2
j_gene: TRBJ2-1
abundance: -
v_gene: TRBV9

CDR3nt: TGTGCCAGCAGCTTAGAAGCGGCCCTCTACGAGCAGTACTTC
CDR3aa: CASSLEAALYEQYF
d_gene: -
j_gene: TRBJ2-7
abundance: -
v_gene: TRBV7-2

CDR3nt: TGCAGTGCTAGAATTGCTGCGGGGGCGGGAGGGGCCAACGTCCTGACTTTC
CDR3aa: CSARIAAGAGGANVLTF
d_gene: -
j_gene: TRBJ2-6
abundance: -
v_gene: TRBV20-1

CDR3nt: TGTGCCAGCAGTGATGTTGAGGGCACTCAGCCCCAGCATTTT
CDR3aa: CASSDVEGTQPQHF
d_gene: -
j_gene: TRBJ1-5
abundance: -
v_gene: TRBV25-1

CDR3nt: TGTGCCACCAGCAGAGGCGGGGGGTTAACTGAAGCTTTCTTT
CDR3aa: CATSRGGGLTEAFF
d_gene: -
j_gene: TRBJ1-1
abundance: few
v_gene: TRBV15

CDR3nt: TGTGCCAGCAGAACGGGGGGGCCAGCGGACACTGAAGCTTTCTTT
CDR3aa: CASRTGGPADTEAFF
d_gene: -
j_gene: TRBJ1-1
abundance: -
v_gene: TRBV7-8

CDR3nt: TGTGCCAGCAGCGGGCGGGACTGGAACACCGGGGAGCTGTTTTTT
CDR3aa: CASSGRDWNTGELFF
d_gene: -
j_gene: TRBJ2-2
abundance: few
v_gene: TRBV7-8

CDR3nt: TGCAGCGTCTACGGGACACAAGAGACCCAGTACTTC
CDR3aa: CSVYGTQETQYF
d_gene: -
j_gene: TRBJ2-5
abundance: -
v_gene: TRBV29-1

CDR3nt: TGCAGTGCTGCCCTTAGCGGAAGCACAGATACGCAGTATTTT
CDR3aa: CSAALSGSTDTQYF
d_gene: -
j_gene: TRBJ2-3
abundance: -
v_gene: TRBV20-1

CDR3nt: TGTGCCAGCTCACCGGCCGAGACAGGGGGCCCGCCTGAAGCTTTCTTT
CDR3aa: CASSPAETGGPPEAFF
d_gene: TRBD1
j_gene: TRBJ1-1
abundance: few
v_gene: TRBV18

CDR3nt: TGTGCCAGCAGCTTATTAGCGGCAGAAAACACTGAAGCTTTCTTT
CDR3aa: CASSLLAAENTEAFF
d_gene: -
j_gene: TRBJ1-1
abundance: few
v_gene: TRBV7-9

CDR3nt: TGCGCCAGCAGCCAGCCCCGGGACAGGGGTAACACCATATATTTT
CDR3aa: CASSQPRDRGNTIYF
d_gene: TRBD1
j_gene: TRBJ1-3
abundance: -
v_gene: TRBV4-1

CDR3nt: TGTGCCAGCAGTGTAGTAGCAGGGGGCTGGAACACCGGGGAGCTGTTTTTT
CDR3aa: CASSVVAGGWNTGELFF
d_gene: TRBD1
j_gene: TRBJ2-2
abundance: few
v_gene: TRBV6-1

CDR3nt: TGTGCCAGCAGCCACCCTGAGGGGAACACTGAAGCTTTCTTT
CDR3aa: CASSHPEGNTEAFF
d_gene: -
j_gene: TRBJ1-1
abundance: -
v_gene: TRBV13

CDR3nt: TGTGCCATCAGTGAGTCACCAGGAGATAACTATGGCTACACCTTC
CDR3aa: CAISESPGDNYGYTF
d_gene: -
j_gene: TRBJ1-2
abundance: -
v_gene: TRBV10-3

CDR3nt: TGTGCCATAGGGGCAGGGGCTAATGAAAAACTGTTTTTT
CDR3aa: CAIGAGANEKLFF
d_gene: -
j_gene: TRBJ1-4
abundance: -
v_gene: TRBV15

CDR3nt: TGCAGCGTCCACCCCCTAAGTAAGAACACTGAAGCTTTCTTT
CDR3aa: CSVHPLSKNTEAFF
d_gene: -
j_gene: TRBJ1-1
abundance: -
v_gene: TRBV29-1

CDR3nt: TGTGCCAGCAGTTTCGGGAACGCTGAAGCTTTCTTT
CDR3aa: CASSFGNAEAFF
d_gene: -
j_gene: TRBJ1-1
abundance: -
v_gene: TRBV12-3/TRBV12-4